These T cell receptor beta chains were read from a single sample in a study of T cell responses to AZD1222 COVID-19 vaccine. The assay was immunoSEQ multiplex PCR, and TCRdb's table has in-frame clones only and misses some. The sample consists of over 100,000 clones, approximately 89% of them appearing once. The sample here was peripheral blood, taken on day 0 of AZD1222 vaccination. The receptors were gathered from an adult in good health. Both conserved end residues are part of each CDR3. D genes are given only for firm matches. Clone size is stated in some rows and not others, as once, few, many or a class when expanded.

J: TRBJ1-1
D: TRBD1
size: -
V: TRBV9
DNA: TGTGCCAGCAGCGTGACAGGGGGCGCCATCACTGAAGCTTTCTTT
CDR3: CASSVTGGAITEAFF

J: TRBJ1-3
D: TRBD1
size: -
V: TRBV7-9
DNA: TGTGCCAGCAGAAGAGAACAGGGGTCGAGCTCTGGAAACACCATATATTTT
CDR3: CASRREQGSSSGNTIYF

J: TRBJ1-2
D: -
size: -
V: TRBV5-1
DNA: TGCGCCAGCAGCCCACTAGGCCAGACAGTTTTATATGGCTACACCTTC
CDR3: CASSPLGQTVLYGYTF

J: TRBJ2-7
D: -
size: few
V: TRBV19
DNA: TGTGCCAGTAGTATTGGGATCCGAACGGAAGAGCAGTACTTC
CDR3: CASSIGIRTEEQYF

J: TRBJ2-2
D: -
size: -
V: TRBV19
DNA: TGTGCCAGTAACCCAGGAACCGGGGAGCTGTTTTTT
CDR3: CASNPGTGELFF

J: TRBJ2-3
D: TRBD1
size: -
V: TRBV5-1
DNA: TGCGCCAGCAGCCCCTGGACAGGGAGGCCGACAGATACGCAGTATTTT
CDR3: CASSPWTGRPTDTQYF

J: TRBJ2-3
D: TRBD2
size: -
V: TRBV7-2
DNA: TGTGCCAGCAGGGGACTAGCCGGGTTAGATACGCAGTATTTT
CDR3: CASRGLAGLDTQYF

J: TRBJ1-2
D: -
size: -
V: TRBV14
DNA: TGTGCCAGCAGCCGCTACATAGACTATGGCTACACCTTC
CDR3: CASSRYIDYGYTF

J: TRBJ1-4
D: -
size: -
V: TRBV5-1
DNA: TGCGCCAGCAGCTTGATCTCCGGGGGCGAAGGTCATGAAAAACTGTTTTTT
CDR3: CASSLISGGEGHEKLFF

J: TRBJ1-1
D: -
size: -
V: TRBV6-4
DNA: TGTGCCAGCAGTGCCTCATCGAACACTGAAGCTTTCTTT
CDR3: CASSASSNTEAFF

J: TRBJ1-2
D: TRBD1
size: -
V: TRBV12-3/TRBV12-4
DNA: TGTGCCAGCAGTCTAGGACAGGGTCATGGCTACACCTTC
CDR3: CASSLGQGHGYTF

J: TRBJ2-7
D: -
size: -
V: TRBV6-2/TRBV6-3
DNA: TGTGCCAGCAGTTACGGGGGAATGTCCTACGAGCAGTACTTC
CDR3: CASSYGGMSYEQYF

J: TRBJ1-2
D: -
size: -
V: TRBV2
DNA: TGTGCCAGCAGTGAAGGGGGGTCTGGCTACACCTTC
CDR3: CASSEGGSGYTF